This TCR beta chain was captured in a study of beta chain features in type 1 diabetes (dated by TCRdb to the late 2010s). Study-wide context: No differences in mean age, gender distribution, total cell number or subset yield were found between patients and healthy donors. A total of around 110,000,000 sorted cells were examined across all samples, and RNA yield correlated strongly with the number of cells per subset. The study compared the TCRB repertoires of sorted circulating CD4+ T cell subsets in recently diagnosed type 1 diabetes patients with those in matched healthy donors. Whereas all 30 or so donors provided naive and central memory subsets, regulatory and stem cell-like memory subsets were isolated from just 8 patients and roughly 8 healthy donors.

The CDR3 measures 14 amino acids from cysteine to phenylalanine. Left in the record is the CDR3 DNA by itself, 42 bases read in frame from the first base. From V the trimming removes 3 bases and from J it removes 7 bases, while the gene matches leave 4 bases of the junction unaccounted for. The germline V gene provides CDR1 SGHRS and CDR2 YFSETQ. Each donor gave one peripheral blood draw, roughly 120 mL on average, collected into heparinised tubes. Naive, central memory, regulatory and stem cell-like memory CD4+ T cells were sorted on a BD FACSAria II using a panel including CD45RO, CCR7, CD25, CD127, CD95 and CD27. Purity was above 98% for every sorted population. PBMCs were isolated right away by Lymphoprep density gradient centrifugation and were stained directly, without culture. So that batch effects would be minimized, each experiment stained and sorted samples in pairs, pairing one healthy donor with one patient.

All of the isolated RNA was reverse transcribed with the High Capacity cDNA Reverse Transcription Kit, so expressed TCRB transcripts were sequenced. Deep immunoSEQ sequencing was applied to naive, central memory and regulatory T cell samples, giving an average of roughly 3.5 million total reads per sample. Sorted cells were lysed in RLT buffer and RNA was extracted with DNase-treated RNeasy Micro or Mini kits, depending on cell number. Each cell subset was processed separately to prevent cross-contamination, with patient and healthy donor samples processed together. Using the immunoSEQ multiplex PCR, TCRB sequences were amplified from cDNA into 87-bp fragments spanning the CDR3 region. Sequencing of the amplicons was done on the Illumina HiSeq platform. The study's processing was this. PCR bias was computationally corrected using synthetic template baselines, reads within Hamming distance 2 were collapsed, and singletons that could not be merged were discarded. By aligning reads against IMGT, V, D and J genes, CDR3 length, and insertions or deletions at six rearrangement sites were assigned. Clonotype counts were normalized to sorted cell number within each subset before computing true diversity and Gini coefficients with the tcR R package. The overlap coefficient, calculated on TCRB nucleotide sequences, was used to quantify repertoire sharing. Out-of-frame TCRB sequences from naive cells were analyzed to stand in for the pre-selection repertoire. Held by TCRdb, this immuneACCESS table contains in-frame sequences only and omits some clones. Under half of the omission traces to an unresolved V gene where checked; the cause of the rest is unknown. D and trimming come from the DNA, and the V and J calls and clone size come from that table. Here the sample has 680,000 or so clones; about a sixth occur a single time. Approximately 0.093% of the sample comes from the top ten.

This clone was detected only a few times. Its specific antigen is unknown. No base-level quality is on record; no much larger clone is a single base apart. What the work shows at the level of the full study, not this receptor alone: Because cDNA rather than genomic DNA was sequenced, highly expressing activated cells could have been over-represented, although no difference in activation and CD3 levels was found between groups. Patients with type 1 diabetes made fewer insertions and deleted more nucleotides at VDJ recombination sites, implying thymic rearrangement abnormalities. Because the HLA sub-analyses included only small numbers of individuals, any influence of HLA type on TCRB rearrangement was left unresolved. Naive, central memory and regulatory TCRB repertoires appeared to be more similar among patients than among healthy donors. A moderate but significant shortening of TCRB CDR3 length was observed in type 1 diabetes patients in all four CD4+ subsets. PCR may preferentially amplify shorter templates, but because patient and control samples were amplified and corrected together, any resulting skew would affect both groups equally.

The specimen was naive CD4+ T cells from blood. The sample's cell subset or site label, decoded: true naive CD4+ T cells. This sequence originates from a man between 18 and 29 years old in good health. This chain joins TRBV5-1 to TRBJ2-1; TRBD1 agrees with 10 junctional bases. The DNA reads TGCGCCAGCAGCTCCGGGGACAGGGGTAATGAGCAGTTCTTC. This encodes CASSSGDRGNEQFF.